The source of this T cell receptor (beta chain) is a study of cytomegalovirus exposure and HLA in healthy donors. Study information: HLA-typed donors were the source of around 85 million unique TCRs held in an early data release.

As for this clone: Its specificity is unknown.

Study conclusions and caveats: Being productive about 90% or about 30% of the time was typical of most TCR beta V segments in an earlier analysis. Immune exposure was documented only through CMV serostatus. Most sequenced TCRs were rare (though some public TCRs occurred in many donors).

The PCR contained 60 Vbeta and 13 Jbeta primers. TCRdb's table, derived via immunoSEQ multiplex PCR, lists solely in-frame clones and lacks some. The data hold some 130,000 clones, with 80% to 90% observed a single time. The CDR3 contains 15 residues. The V segment lost 5 bases and the J segment 6 bases; nucleotides outside the gene matches: 9. CDR1 and CDR2 from the germline V gene are SGHNT and YENEEA. The clonotype was recovered from a woman between 40 and 50 years old in good health and CMV-seropositive. Sequenced input: PBMCs. The chain carries TRBV11-3 and TRBJ2-1, with 8 nucleotides matching TRBD1. The CDR3 sequence: CASSPGQGHGNEQFF. The CDR3 region has the DNA TGTGCCAGCAGCCCCGGACAGGGTCATGGCAATGAGCAGTTCTTC.